The 31 T cell receptor beta chains below come from one sample, sequenced in a study of vaccination and CD4 T cells after COVID-19. Oncomine TCR Beta short-read sequencing was applied to DNA from cultured CD4+ T cells. TCRdb passed the PCR reads through MiXCR, listing each CDR3 protein once. Here the sample spans almost 7,500 distinct CDR3 sequences, under 30% being singletons. Treatment noted: approximately 9-day PBMC culture with coronavirus spike peptide pools or control peptides (ViraFEST assay). It was before the COVID-19 pandemic (2011-2018) that the unexposed donor's CD4+ T cells were collected. No antigen is known for these receptors. The sample consisted of CD4+ T cells from blood, cultured in vitro. The source of these receptors is a human donor in good health.

This sequence joins TRBV6-1 and TRBJ1-2; tentatively, D is TRBD1 (5 bases). The germline gives CDR1 MNHNS, CDR2 SASEGT. The CDR3 runs 17 residues. V was clipped by 1 base and J by 8 bases, with 23 bases between them. The CDR3 bases are TGTGCCAGCAGTGAAGGGGGGAGGGCTGGCTGGGCTCGCGGCTACACCTTC. It specifies CASSEGGRAGWARGYTF.

The rearrangement uses TRBV27 and TRBJ1-2; no clear D gene. This CDR3 has 13 amino acids. Germline V gene sequence: CDR1 MNHEY, CDR2 SMNVEV (reference sequence). V was shortened by 5 bases and J by 0 bases, with 7 bases between the two germline ends. The DNA for the CDR3 is TGTGCCAGCAGTGGCGACGCTAACTATGGCTACACCTTC. Protein: CASSGDANYGYTF.

This clonotype counts as medium-sized. The CDR3 loop is CARRSMGQHTEAFF. As DNA, the CDR3 is TGTGCCAGACGCTCGATGGGACAGCACACTGAAGCTTTCTTT. V gene TRBV2 combines with J gene TRBJ1-1, with 7 bases fitting TRBD1. The germline gives CDR1 SNHLY, CDR2 FYNNEI. This CDR3 is built from 14 residues. The trim removed 9 bases at V and 3 bases at J, leaving 10 bases unmatched.

A few counts support this clonotype. This chain uses TRBV27 with TRBJ1-6; TRBD1 agrees at 9 bases. This CDR3 has 14 residues. Germline assignment: CDR1 MNHEY and CDR2 SMNVEV (reference sequence). J was trimmed by 10 bases and V by 3 bases; bases with no gene match: 4. CDR3 in amino acids: CASSFGQGLSPLHF. CDR3 coding DNA: TGTGCCAGCAGTTTCGGACAGGGGTTATCACCCCTCCACTTT.

The CDR3 here is CASSITGGGELFF. In DNA, the CDR3 is TGTGCCAGCAGTATAACAGGGGGCGGGGAGCTGTTTTTT. The V gene is TRBV6-1, the J gene TRBJ2-2; 8 positions match TRBD1. Germline trimming cut 5 bases from V and 7 bases from J; bases unmatched to any gene: 3. Per the germline V gene, CDR1 is MNHNS and CDR2 is SASEGT. The CDR3 extends over 13 amino acids.

In this sample, this clonotype is medium-sized. The chain has TRBV25-1 and TRBJ1-1, with 7 bases lining up with TRBD1. Germline CDR1 is MGHDK and CDR2 is SYGVNS. This CDR3 is built from 17 residues. J lost 2 bases, V lost 3 bases, and 12 bases had no gene match. CDR3 nucleotide sequence: TGTGCCAGCAGTGATCAAACCCCGAGGACAGGAAACACTGAAGCTTTCTTT. This gives the protein CASSDQTPRTGNTEAFF. Complete variable domain (other parts from reference TRBV25-1 and TRBJ1-1): EADIYQTPRYLVIGTGKKITLECSQTMGHDKMYWYQQDPGMELHLIHYSYGVNSTEKGDLSSESTVSRIRTEHFPLTLESARPSHTSQYLCASSDQTPRTGNTEAFFGQGTRLTVV.

This clonotype has a handful of counts. J is TRBJ1-2 and V is TRBV5-4, with D possibly matching TRBD1 (5 bases). The germline V gene encodes CDR1 SGHNT and CDR2 YYREEE (reference sequence). The germline V and J ends were trimmed by 4 bases and 0 bases, with 10 bases remaining between them. The length of the CDR3 is 14 residues. CDR3 amino acids: CASSDSSANYGYTF. Written as DNA, the CDR3 is TGTGCCAGCAGCGACAGTTCCGCTAACTATGGCTACACCTTC.

This clonotype was seen a handful of times. The V and J genes are TRBV6-5 and TRBJ2-2, with D possibly TRBD2 on 5 matching bases. The CDR3 runs to 14 residues. Deletions cut 2 bases from V and 7 bases from J, with 11 bases between. CDR1 is MNHEY and CDR2 is SVGAGI in the germline V gene. The CDR3, as DNA: TGTGCCAGCAGTTACATGGCTAGCAGCGGGGAGCTGTTTTTT. Its protein product is CASSYMASSGELFF.

The V call is TRBV5-5, the J call TRBJ1-1; D uncertain. Germline CDR1 SGHKS, CDR2 YYEKEE (reference sequence). Trimming left V 0 bases short and J 2 bases short, with 8 bases between. The CDR3 runs to 14 residues. The CDR3 here is CASSLGTANTEAFF. The CDR3 DNA follows: TGTGCCAGCAGCTTGGGAACGGCAAACACTGAAGCTTTCTTT.

A note on this clonotype: At one end the junction does not follow the germline gene, possibly because of a read error. The V gene is TRBV2, the J gene TRBJ1-2; D is unresolved. The germline V gene encodes CDR1 SNHLY and CDR2 FYNNEI. This CDR3 spans 12 amino acids. The CDR3 sequence is CASGEGPYGYTF. CDR3 nucleotide sequence: TGTGCCAGCGGTGAGGGTCCCTATGGCTACACCTTC.

This clonotype appeared a few times. The rearrangement joins TRBV5-3 to TRBJ1-6; D ambiguous. TRBV5-3 is sorted into the ORF group, with uncertain function. The V end was cut by 3 bases, the J end by 10 bases, with 8 bases between. There are 12 residues in the CDR3. The CDR3 DNA reads TGTGCCAGAAGCTGTAGAGAGTCACCCCTCCACTTT. This translates into CARSCRESPLHF.

This clonotype was picked up a small number of times. The genes are TRBV7-9 and TRBJ1-3; D is unresolved. Trimming took 1 base from V and 6 from J, leaving 7 bases between them. CDR1 and CDR2 from the germline V gene are SEHNR and FQNEAQ (reference sequence). This CDR3 contains 13 residues. The CDR3 is CASSLGSVNTIYF. The CDR3 bases are TGTGCCAGCAGCTTAGGGTCGGTAAACACCATATATTTT.

The chain has TRBV6-1 and TRBJ2-7, with D perhaps TRBD1 (5 bases). Germline CDR1 is MNHNS and CDR2 is SASEGT. The CDR3 length is 13 residues. V lost 6 bases, J lost 3 bases, and 12 bases lay in between. For the CDR3, the DNA is TGTGCCAGCAGCCTAGACAGACACTACGAGCAGTACTTC. Translated, it gives CASSLDRHYEQYF.

Sample share makes this clonotype medium-sized. The chain uses TRBV7-2 and TRBJ2-5; the match to TRBD1 covers 8 bases. The germline gives CDR1 SGHTA, CDR2 FQGNSA. V lost 6 bases, J lost 5 bases, and 8 bases stayed unmatched. The CDR3 covers 14 residues. The CDR3 loop reads CASSLTTGVETQYF. CDR3 nucleotide sequence: TGTGCCAGCAGTCTTACGACAGGGGTTGAGACCCAGTACTTC.

In its sample, this clonotype ranks as medium-sized (0.01 to 0.1%). The chain combines TRBV6-1 with TRBJ1-2; a possible D gene is TRBD1 (5 bases). Trimming cost V 7 bases and J 6 bases, with 18 bases left between them. Germline CDR1 is MNHNS and CDR2 is SASEGT. The CDR3 contains 14 residues. The CDR3 DNA reads as TGTGCCAGCACCGAAGTGGGTGGGGGGGATGGCTACACCTTC. It translates to CASTEVGGGDGYTF.

The genes are TRBV4-1 and TRBJ2-2; possibly TRBD1 for D (5 bases). Between the trimmed V and J ends, which lost 0 bases and 5 bases, there was a span of 10 bases. The CDR3 is 15 residues long. Germline-derived CDR1 and CDR2 are MGHRA and YSYEKL. CDR3 region: CASSQESQGTGELFF. The CDR3, as DNA: TGCGCCAGCAGCCAAGAATCCCAGGGAACCGGGGAGCTGTTTTTT.

The rearrangement links TRBV29-1 to TRBJ2-5; D ambiguous. The CDR3 extends over 14 amino acids. V lost 0 bases and J lost 2, with 10 bases in between. Germline V CDR1 and CDR2: SQVTM, ANQGSEA. CDR3 region: CSVEDGYFQETQYF. CDR3 bases: TGCAGCGTTGAAGATGGATACTTTCAAGAGACCCAGTACTTC.

This sequence joins TRBV7-6 and TRBJ2-3, with 13 bases matching TRBD2. The V gene's germline CDR1 is SGHVS and CDR2 FNYEAQ. This CDR3 spans 20 amino acids. V lost 5 bases and J lost 3; bases outside the gene matches: 17. CDR3: CASSTRLAGGFVESTDTQYF. The DNA of the CDR3 is TGTGCCAGCAGCACCAGACTAGCGGGGGGCTTCGTTGAGAGTACAGATACGCAGTATTTT.

This clonotype appeared a single time. CDR3 DNA: TGTGCCAGCAGACAGGGAGGAAACACCGGGGAGCTGTTTTTT. Protein sequence: CASRQGGNTGELFF. V and J are TRBV6-4 and TRBJ2-2, with D perhaps matching TRBD1 or TRBD2 (6 bases each). Between the trimmed V and J ends, which lost 6 bases and 2 bases, there was a span of 10 bases. This CDR3 is 14 amino acids long. Germline V gives CDR1 MRHNA, CDR2 SNTAGT.

The gene calls are TRBV11-1 and TRBJ1-6; D is uncertain. The CDR3 runs to 14 residues. Trimming shortened V by 6 bases and J by 6 bases, and 12 bases separated the two germline ends. Germline V CDR1 and CDR2: SGHAT, FQDESV (reference sequence). The CDR3: CASRKDRGNSPLHF. In DNA, the CDR3 is TGTGCCAGCAGAAAGGATCGGGGTAATTCACCCCTCCACTTT.

J is TRBJ2-1 and V is TRBV10-1; the match to TRBD2 covers 11 bases. The CDR3 extends over 15 amino acids. J was trimmed by 5 bases and V by 3 bases; bases with no gene match: 3. Germline V gives CDR1 WNHNN, CDR2 SYGVQD (reference sequence). This CDR3 reads CASSDMTSGDNEQFF. In DNA form, the CDR3 reads TGCGCCAGCAGTGATATGACTAGCGGGGACAATGAGCAGTTCTTC.

This clonotype turned up a few times. This chain uses TRBV6-2 or TRBV6-3 with TRBJ2-7, with D possibly being TRBD2 (6 bases). Germline V gene data show CDR1 as MNHEY and CDR2 as SVGEGT. There are 15 residues in the CDR3. V was clipped by 2 bases and J by 0 bases, with 11 bases between them. CDR3 nucleotide sequence: TGTGCCAGCAGTTACGGGGGGACTGACTCCTACGAGCAGTACTTC. Amino acids: CASSYGGTDSYEQYF.

A few counts support this clonotype. The chain couples TRBV7-8 to TRBJ2-3; D call uncertain. Trimming pared 5 bases from V and 0 bases from J, leaving 9 bases between. The V gene's germline CDR1 is SGHVS and CDR2 FQNEAQ. This CDR3 has 14 residues. The CDR3 reads CASSTRPSTDTQYF. Written as DNA, the CDR3 is TGTGCCAGCAGCACCCGACCGAGCACAGATACGCAGTATTTT.

This clonotype turned up a few times. This chain connects TRBV20-1 to TRBJ2-3; possible D gene TRBD2, 5 bases. Germline CDR1 and CDR2: DFQATT and SNEGSKA (reference sequence). Trimming shortened V by 3 bases and J by 3 bases, and 10 bases separated the two germline ends. The CDR3 has 13 residues. The CDR3 DNA is TGCAGTGCTAGGGACTCTAGGACAGATACGCAGTATTTT. The encoded protein is CSARDSRTDTQYF.

This clonotype was recorded a few times. The chain employs TRBV12-3 or TRBV12-4 and TRBJ2-7; TRBD2 aligns across 11 bases. With 2 bases clipped from V and 3 bases from J, the junction kept 12 bases outside the gene matches. The CDR3 spans 18 residues. The CDR3, as DNA: TGTGCCAGCAGTTTACGGGAAGTGGTAGCGGGGGGGCGCTACGAGCAGTACTTC. Protein product: CASSLREVVAGGRYEQYF.

This clonotype has just a few counts. The V and J genes are TRBV2 and TRBJ1-6, with D possibly TRBD1 on 5 matching bases. This CDR3 is 12 amino acids long. Between the trimmed V and J ends, which lost 5 bases and 7 bases, there was a span of 6 bases. Germline-derived CDR1 and CDR2 are SNHLY and FYNNEI. The CDR3 is CASSRQNSPLHF. CDR3 DNA sequence: TGTGCCAGCAGTCGACAGAATTCACCCCTCCACTTT.

The V gene is TRBV5-1, the J gene TRBJ1-1, with 7 nucleotides matching TRBD1. The V gene end was trimmed by 2 bases and the J gene end by 2 bases; junction bases not matched to a gene: 6. In germline, CDR1 is SGHRS, CDR2 YFSETQ. The CDR3 loop spans 15 amino acids. In DNA form, the CDR3 reads TGCGCCAGCAGCTTAAATACAGGGGTAAACACTGAAGCTTTCTTT. Translating it yields CASSLNTGVNTEAFF.

The J gene is TRBJ1-1, the V gene TRBV20-1, with 7 bases fitting TRBD1. Germline V lookup: CDR1 DFQATT, CDR2 SNEGSKA (reference sequence). There are 15 residues in the CDR3. V was clipped by 6 bases and J by 5 bases; unmatched bases: 15. CDR3 in amino acids: CSAPPFDRAGTEAFF. DNA of the CDR3: TGCAGTGCCCCACCCTTCGACAGGGCGGGGACTGAAGCTTTCTTT.

CDR3 bases: TGTGCCAGCAGCATGACAGGGGATGGCTACACCTTC. Protein: CASSMTGDGYTF. V usage is TRBV12-3 or TRBV12-4 and J usage is TRBJ1-2; 8 positions match TRBD1. With 6 bases clipped from V and 6 bases from J, the junction kept 3 bases outside the gene matches. The CDR3 loop spans 12 amino acids.

The genes are TRBV20-1 and TRBJ2-1; D might be TRBD1 or TRBD2, each matching 5 bases. The V gene's germline CDR1 is DFQATT and CDR2 SNEGSKA (reference sequence). This CDR3 is 14 amino acids long. CDR3 DNA sequence: TGCAGCGTTCTTCAGATGCGGGCAGGGAACGAGCAGTTCTTC. This encodes CSVLQMRAGNEQFF.

This chain uses TRBV4-1 with TRBJ2-2; D unresolved. The CDR3 totals 16 residues. The ends were cut back, 0 bases at V and 4 bases at J, with 12 bases in the middle. Germline assignment: CDR1 MGHRA and CDR2 YSYEKL. CDR3 residues: CASSQEGSALTGELFF. CDR3 nucleotides: TGCGCCAGCAGCCAAGAGGGGTCGGCACTCACCGGGGAGCTGTTTTTT.